This T cell receptor (beta chain) comes out of a study of shared clonotypes between healthy human individuals. Study-wide findings and caveats: Large depth notwithstanding, sorted-subset sequencing proved incomplete by rarefaction.

Measured with immunoSEQ multiplex PCR; TCRdb has only the in-frame clones, and not every one. The sample lists about 660,000 clones, around two thirds occurring once. Investigators divided CD4+ cells into CD45RA+ naive and CD45RA-negative memory subsets. This clone was observed a few times. The antigen is not known. The V and J ends lost 4 bases and 0 bases respectively, with 10 bases between them. This CDR3 region has 15 residues. Germline CDR1 and CDR2: SGHRS and YFSETQ. Source material: memory CD4+ T cells sorted from blood. The subset was: CD45RA-negative fraction. The V gene is TRBV5-1, the J gene TRBJ2-2, with a possible D match to TRBD2 (5 bases). This sequence was found in a woman aged 30 to 39 in good health. Written as DNA, the CDR3 is TGCGCCAGCAGCCCATCACTAGCGAACACCGGGGAGCTGTTTTTT. This sequence encodes CASSPSLANTGELFF.